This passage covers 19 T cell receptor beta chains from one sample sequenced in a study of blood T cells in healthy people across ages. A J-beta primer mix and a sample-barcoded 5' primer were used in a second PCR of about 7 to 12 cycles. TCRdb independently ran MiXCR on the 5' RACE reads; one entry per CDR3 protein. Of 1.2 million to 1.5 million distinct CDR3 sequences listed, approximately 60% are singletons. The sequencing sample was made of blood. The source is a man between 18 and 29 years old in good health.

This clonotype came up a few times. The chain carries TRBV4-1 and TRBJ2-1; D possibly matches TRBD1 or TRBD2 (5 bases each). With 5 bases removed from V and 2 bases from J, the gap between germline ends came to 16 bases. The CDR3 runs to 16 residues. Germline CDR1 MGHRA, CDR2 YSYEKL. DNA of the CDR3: TGCGCCAGCAGCTCCAGGGTAGCGAATACCTACAATGAGCAGTTCTTC. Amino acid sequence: CASSSRVANTYNEQFF.

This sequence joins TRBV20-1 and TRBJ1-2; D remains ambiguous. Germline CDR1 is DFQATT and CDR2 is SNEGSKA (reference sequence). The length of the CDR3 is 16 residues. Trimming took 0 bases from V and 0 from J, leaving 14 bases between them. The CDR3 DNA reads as TGCAGTGCTAGAGATCCCGGCCGGCCGCCTAACTATGGCTACACCTTC. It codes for CSARDPGRPPNYGYTF.

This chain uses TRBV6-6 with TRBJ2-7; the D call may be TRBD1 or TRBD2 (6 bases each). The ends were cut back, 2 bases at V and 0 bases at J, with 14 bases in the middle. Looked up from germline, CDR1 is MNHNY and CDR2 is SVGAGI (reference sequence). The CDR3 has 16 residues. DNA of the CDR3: TGTGCCAGCAGTTACGGGCTGGGGGGCCCCTCCTACGAGCAGTACTTC. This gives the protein CASSYGLGGPSYEQYF.

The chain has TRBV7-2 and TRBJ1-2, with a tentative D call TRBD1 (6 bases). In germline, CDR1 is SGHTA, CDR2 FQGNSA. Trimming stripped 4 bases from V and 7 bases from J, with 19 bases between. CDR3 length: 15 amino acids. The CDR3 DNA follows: TGTGCCAGCAGCTCACAACAGGGACATGGGGGTGGCTACACCTTC. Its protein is CASSSQQGHGGGYTF.

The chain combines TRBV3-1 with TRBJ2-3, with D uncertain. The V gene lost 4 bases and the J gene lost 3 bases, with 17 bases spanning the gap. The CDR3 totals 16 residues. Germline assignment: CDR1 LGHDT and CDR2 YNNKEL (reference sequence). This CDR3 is CASSPTILETTDTQYF. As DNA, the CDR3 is TGTGCCAGCAGCCCGACGATTCTAGAAACGACAGATACGCAGTATTTT.

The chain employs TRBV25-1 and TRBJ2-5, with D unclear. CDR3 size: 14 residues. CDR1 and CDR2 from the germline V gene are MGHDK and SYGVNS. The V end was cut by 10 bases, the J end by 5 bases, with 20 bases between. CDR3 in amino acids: CATTNPEPGETQYF. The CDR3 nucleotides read TGTGCCACTACAAACCCAGAGCCGGGCGAGACCCAGTACTTC.

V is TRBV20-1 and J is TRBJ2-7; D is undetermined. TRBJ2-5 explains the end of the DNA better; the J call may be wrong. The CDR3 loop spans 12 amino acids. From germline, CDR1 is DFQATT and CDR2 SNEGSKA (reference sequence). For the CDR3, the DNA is TGCAGTGCTGGCTCGCTCCTAGAGACCCAGTACTTC. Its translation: CSAGSLLETQYF.

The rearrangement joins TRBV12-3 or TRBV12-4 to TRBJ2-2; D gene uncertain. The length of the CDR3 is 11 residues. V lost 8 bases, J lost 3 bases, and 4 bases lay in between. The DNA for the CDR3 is TGTGCCAGCCCCGACACCGGGGAGCTGTTTTTT. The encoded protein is CASPDTGELFF.

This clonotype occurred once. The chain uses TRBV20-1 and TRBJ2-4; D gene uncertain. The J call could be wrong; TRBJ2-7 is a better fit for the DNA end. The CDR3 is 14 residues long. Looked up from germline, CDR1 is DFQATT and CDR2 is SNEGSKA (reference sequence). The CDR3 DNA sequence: TGCAGTGCTAGATTAATTGAACGGGCGTACGAGCAGTACTTC. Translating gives CSARLIERAYEQYF.

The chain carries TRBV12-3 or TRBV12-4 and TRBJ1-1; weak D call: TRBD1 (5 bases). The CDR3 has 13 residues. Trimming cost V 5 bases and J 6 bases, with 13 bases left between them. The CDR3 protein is CASSPGGSAEAFF. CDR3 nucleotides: TGTGCCAGCAGTCCGGGGGGGTCCGCTGAAGCTTTCTTT.

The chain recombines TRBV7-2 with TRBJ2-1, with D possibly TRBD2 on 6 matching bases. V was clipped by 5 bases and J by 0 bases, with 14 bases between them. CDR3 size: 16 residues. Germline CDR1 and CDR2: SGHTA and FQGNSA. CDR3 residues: CASSPRGTDSYNEQFF. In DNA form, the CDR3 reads TGTGCCAGCAGCCCTCGCGGGACGGACTCCTACAATGAGCAGTTCTTC.

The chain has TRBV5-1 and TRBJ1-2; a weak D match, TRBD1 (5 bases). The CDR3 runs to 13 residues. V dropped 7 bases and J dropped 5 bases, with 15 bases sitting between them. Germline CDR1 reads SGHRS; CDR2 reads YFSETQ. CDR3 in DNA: TGCGCCAGCCGCCAAACAGGAGTTTATGGCTACACCTTC. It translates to CASRQTGVYGYTF.

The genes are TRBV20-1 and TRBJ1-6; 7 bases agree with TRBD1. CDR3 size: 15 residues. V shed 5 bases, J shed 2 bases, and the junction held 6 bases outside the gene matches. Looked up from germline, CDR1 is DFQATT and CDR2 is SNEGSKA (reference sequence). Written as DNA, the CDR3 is TGCAGTGCTCGACCGGGGACAGCCTATAATTCACCCCTCCACTTT. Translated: CSARPGTAYNSPLHF.

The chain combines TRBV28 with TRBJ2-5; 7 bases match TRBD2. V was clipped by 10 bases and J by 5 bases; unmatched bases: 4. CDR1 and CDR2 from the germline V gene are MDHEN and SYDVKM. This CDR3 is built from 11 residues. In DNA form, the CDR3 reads TGTGCCACCTGGCGGGGGGAGACCCAGTACTTC. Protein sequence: CATWRGETQYF. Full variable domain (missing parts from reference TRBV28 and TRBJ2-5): DVKVTQSSRYLVKRTGEKVFLECVQDMDHENMFWYRQDPGLGLRLIYFSYDVKMKEKGDIPEGYSVSREKKERFSLILESASTNQTSMYLCATWRGETQYFGPGTRLLVL.

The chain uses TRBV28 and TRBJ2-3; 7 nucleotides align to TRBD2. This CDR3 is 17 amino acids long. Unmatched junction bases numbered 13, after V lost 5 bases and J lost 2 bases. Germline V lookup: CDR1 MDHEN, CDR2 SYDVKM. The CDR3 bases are TGTGCCAGCAGTGATACCGCTTGGGGGAGGGACACAGATACGCAGTATTTT. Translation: CASSDTAWGRDTDTQYF.

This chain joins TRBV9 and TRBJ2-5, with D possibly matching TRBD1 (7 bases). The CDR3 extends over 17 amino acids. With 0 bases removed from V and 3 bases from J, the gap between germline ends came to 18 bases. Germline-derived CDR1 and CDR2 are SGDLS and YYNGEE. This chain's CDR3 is CASSVGASGGIEETQYF. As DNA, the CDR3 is TGTGCCAGCAGCGTAGGGGCCTCAGGGGGGATTGAAGAGACCCAGTACTTC. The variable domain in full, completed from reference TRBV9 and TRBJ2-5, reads DSGVTQTPKHLITATGQRVTLRCSPRSGDLSVYWYQQSLDQGLQFLIQYYNGEERAKGNILERFSAQQFPDLHSELNLSSLELGDSALYFCASSVGASGGIEETQYFGPGTRLLVL.

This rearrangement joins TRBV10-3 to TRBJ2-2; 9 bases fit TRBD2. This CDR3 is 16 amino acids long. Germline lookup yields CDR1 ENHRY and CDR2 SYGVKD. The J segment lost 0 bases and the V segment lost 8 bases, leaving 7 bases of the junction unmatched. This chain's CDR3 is CAIPAAGGTNTGELFF. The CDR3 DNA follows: TGTGCCATCCCGGCAGCGGGGGGTACGAACACCGGGGAGCTGTTTTTT.

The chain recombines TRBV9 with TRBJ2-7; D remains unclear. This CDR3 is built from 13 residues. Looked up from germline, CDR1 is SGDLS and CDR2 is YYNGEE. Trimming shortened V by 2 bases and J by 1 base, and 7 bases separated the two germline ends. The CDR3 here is CASSVSESYEQYF. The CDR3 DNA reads TGTGCCAGCAGCGTGTCGGAATCCTACGAGCAGTACTTC.

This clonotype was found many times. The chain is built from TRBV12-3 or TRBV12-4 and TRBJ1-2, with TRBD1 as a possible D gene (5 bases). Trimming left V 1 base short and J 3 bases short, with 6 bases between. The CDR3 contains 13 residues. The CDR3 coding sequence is TGTGCCAGCAGTTTAGGGGGGGACTATGGCTACACCTTC. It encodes CASSLGGDYGYTF.